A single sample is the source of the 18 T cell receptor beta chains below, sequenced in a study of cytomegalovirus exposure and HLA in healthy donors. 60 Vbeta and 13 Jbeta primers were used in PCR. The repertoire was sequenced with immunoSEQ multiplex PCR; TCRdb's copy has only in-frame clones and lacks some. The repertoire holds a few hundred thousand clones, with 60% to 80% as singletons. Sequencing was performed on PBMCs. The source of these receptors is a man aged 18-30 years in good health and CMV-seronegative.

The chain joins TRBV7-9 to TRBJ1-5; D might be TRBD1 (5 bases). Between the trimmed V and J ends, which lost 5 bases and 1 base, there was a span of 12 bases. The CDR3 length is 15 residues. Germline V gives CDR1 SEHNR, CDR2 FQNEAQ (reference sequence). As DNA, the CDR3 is TGTGCCAGCAGCCGCGGGGGGGAGAGCAATCAGCCCCAGCATTTT. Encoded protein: CASSRGGESNQPQHF.

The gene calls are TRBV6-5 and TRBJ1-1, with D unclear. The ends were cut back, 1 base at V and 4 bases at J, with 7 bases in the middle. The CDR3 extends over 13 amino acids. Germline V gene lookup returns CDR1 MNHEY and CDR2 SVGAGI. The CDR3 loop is CASSYYPGTEAFF. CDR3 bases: TGTGCCAGCAGTTACTACCCGGGCACTGAAGCTTTCTTT.

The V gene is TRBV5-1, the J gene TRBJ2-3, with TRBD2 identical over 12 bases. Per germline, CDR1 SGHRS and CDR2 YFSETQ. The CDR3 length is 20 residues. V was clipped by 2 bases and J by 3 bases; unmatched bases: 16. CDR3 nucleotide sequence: TGCGCCAGCAGCTTTATATATCCCGCCGGACTAGCGGGGAAGACAGATACGCAGTATTTT. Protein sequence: CASSFIYPAGLAGKTDTQYF.

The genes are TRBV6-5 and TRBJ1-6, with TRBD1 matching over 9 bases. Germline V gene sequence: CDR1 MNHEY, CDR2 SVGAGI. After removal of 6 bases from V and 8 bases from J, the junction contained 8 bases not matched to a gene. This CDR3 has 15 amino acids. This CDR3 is CASREQGAWDSPLHF. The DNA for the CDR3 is TGTGCCAGCAGGGAACAGGGGGCATGGGATTCACCCCTCCACTTT.

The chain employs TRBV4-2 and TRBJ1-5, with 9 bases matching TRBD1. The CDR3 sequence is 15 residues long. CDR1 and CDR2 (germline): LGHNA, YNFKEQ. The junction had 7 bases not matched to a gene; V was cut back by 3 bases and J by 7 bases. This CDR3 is CASSQITGGGQPQHF. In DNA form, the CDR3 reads TGTGCCAGCAGCCAGATAACAGGGGGCGGCCAGCCCCAGCATTTT.

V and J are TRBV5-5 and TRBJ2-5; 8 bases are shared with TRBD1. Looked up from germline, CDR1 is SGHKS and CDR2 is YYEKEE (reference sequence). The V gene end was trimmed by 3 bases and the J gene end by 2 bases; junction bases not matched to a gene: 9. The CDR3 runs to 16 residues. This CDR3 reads CASSYRGQGPQETQYF. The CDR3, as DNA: TGTGCCAGCAGCTACCGCGGACAGGGACCTCAAGAGACCCAGTACTTC.

CDR3 nucleotide sequence: TGTGCCAGCAGCTCCCGCGGGGGCGGGAGGGTTTCCAATGAGCAGTTCTTC. Translating it yields CASSSRGGGRVSNEQFF. This chain links TRBV11-3 with TRBJ2-1, with 9 bases that match TRBD2. The CDR3 consists of 17 residues. In germline, CDR1 is SGHNT, CDR2 YENEEA. Trimming took 4 bases from V and 6 from J; bases not matched to a gene: 13.

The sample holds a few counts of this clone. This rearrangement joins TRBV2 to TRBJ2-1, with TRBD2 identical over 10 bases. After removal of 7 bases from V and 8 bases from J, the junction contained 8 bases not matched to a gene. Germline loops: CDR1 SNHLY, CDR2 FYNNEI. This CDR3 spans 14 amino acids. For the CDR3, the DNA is TGTGCCAGCATCTTCGCTAGCGGGAGCCATGAGCAGTTCTTC. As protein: CASIFASGSHEQFF.

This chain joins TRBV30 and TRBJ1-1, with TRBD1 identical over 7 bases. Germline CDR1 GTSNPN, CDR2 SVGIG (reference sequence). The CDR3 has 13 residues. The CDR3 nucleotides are TGTGCAGTTGCCAGGGCAGGGGGCACTGAAGCTTTCTTT. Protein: CAVARAGGTEAFF.

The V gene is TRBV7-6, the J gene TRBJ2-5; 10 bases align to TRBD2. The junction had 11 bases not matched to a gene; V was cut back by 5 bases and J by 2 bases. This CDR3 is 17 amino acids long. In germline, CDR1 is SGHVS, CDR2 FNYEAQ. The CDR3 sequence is CASSLPPLAGVQETQYF. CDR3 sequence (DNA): TGTGCCAGCAGCCTCCCCCCCCTAGCGGGAGTACAAGAGACCCAGTACTTC. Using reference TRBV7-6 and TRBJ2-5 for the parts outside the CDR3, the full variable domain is GAGVSQSPRYKVTKRGQDVALRCDPISGHVSLYWYRQALGQGPEFLTYFNYEAQQDKSGLPNDRFSAERPEGSISTLTIQRTEQRDSAMYRCASSLPPLAGVQETQYFGPGTRLLVL.

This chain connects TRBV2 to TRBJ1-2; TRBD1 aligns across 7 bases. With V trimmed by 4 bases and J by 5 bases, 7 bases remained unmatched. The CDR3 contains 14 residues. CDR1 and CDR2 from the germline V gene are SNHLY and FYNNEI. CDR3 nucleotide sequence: TGTGCCAGCAGTGGACAGGGTATGGAATATGGCTACACCTTC. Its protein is CASSGQGMEYGYTF.

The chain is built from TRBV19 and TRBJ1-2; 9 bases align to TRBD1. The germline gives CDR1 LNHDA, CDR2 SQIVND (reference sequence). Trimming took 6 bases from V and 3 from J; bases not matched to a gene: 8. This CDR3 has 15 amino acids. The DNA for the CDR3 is TGTGCCAGTAGCGTGAGAACAGGGGGCTACTATGGCTACACCTTC. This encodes CASSVRTGGYYGYTF.

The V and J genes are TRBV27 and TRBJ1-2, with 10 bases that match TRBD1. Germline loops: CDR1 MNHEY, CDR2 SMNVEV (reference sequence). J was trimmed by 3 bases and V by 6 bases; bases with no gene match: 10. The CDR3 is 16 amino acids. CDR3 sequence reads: CASRPRGQGGDYGYTF. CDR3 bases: TGTGCCAGCAGACCCCGCGGACAGGGGGGAGACTATGGCTACACCTTC.

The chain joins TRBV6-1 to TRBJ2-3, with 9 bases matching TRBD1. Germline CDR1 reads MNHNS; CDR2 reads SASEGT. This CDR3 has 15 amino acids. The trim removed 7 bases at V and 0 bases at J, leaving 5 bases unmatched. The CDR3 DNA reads TGTGCCAGCACCCCCGGGACAGGGAGCACAGATACGCAGTATTTT. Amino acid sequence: CASTPGTGSTDTQYF.

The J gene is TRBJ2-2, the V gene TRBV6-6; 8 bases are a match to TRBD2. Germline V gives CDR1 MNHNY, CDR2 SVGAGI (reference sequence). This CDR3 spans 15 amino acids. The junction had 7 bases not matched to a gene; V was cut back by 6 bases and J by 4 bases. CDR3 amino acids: CASRLRLATTGELFF. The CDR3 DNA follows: TGTGCCAGCAGACTCCGACTAGCGACCACCGGGGAGCTGTTTTTT.

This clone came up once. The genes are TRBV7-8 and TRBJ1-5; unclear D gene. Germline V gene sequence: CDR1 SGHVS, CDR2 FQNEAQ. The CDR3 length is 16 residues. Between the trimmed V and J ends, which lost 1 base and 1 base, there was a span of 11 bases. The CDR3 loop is CASSLEGGFSNQPQHF. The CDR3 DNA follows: TGTGCCAGCAGCTTAGAGGGAGGGTTCAGCAATCAGCCCCAGCATTTT.

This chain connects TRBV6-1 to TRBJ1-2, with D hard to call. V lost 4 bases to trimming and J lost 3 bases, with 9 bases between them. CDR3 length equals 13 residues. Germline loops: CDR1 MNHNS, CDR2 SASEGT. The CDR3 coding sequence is TGTGCCAGCAGTGCAGGCCCCTACTATGGCTACACCTTC. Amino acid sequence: CASSAGPYYGYTF.

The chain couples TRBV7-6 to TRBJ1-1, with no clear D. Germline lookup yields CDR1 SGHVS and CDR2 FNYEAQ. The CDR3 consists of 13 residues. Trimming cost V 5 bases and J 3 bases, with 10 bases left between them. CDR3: CASSRTFDTEAFF. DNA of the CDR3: TGTGCCAGCAGCCGGACTTTTGACACTGAAGCTTTCTTT.